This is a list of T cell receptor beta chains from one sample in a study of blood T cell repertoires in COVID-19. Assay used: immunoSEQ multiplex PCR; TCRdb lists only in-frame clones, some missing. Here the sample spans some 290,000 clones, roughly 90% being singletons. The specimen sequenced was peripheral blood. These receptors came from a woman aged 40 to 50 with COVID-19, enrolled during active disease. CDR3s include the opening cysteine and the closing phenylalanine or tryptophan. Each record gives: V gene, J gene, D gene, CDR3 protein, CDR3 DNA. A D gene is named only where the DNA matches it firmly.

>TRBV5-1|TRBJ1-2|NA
CASSSSGGGTNYGYTF
TGCGCCAGCAGCTCCTCCGGCGGAGGAACTAACTATGGCTACACCTTC
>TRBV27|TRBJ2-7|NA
CASSLQSLPVEQYF
TGTGCCAGCAGTTTACAAAGCCTGCCTGTCGAGCAGTACTTC
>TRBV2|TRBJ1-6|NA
CASSPLGSEHSPLHF
TGTGCCAGCAGTCCCCTCGGGTCTGAGCATTCACCCCTCCACTTT
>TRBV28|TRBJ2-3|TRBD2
CASSLTSGGAVSYF
TGTGCCAGCAGTTTAACTAGCGGGGGGGCGGTGTCGTATTTT
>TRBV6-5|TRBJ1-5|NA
CASSRSGSNQPQHF
TGTGCCAGCAGTCGTTCGGGAAGCAATCAGCCCCAGCATTTT
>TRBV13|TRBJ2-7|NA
CASSQIDEQYF
TGTGCCAGCAGCCAGATCGACGAGCAGTACTTC
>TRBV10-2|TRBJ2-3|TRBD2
CASSHTLSGRAGDTQYF
TGCGCCAGCAGCCATACCCTTAGCGGGAGGGCCGGAGATACGCAGTATTTT
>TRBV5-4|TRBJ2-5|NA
CASSPRGNVVKTQYF
TGTGCCAGCAGCCCCCGAGGAAATGTGGTAAAGACCCAGTACTTC
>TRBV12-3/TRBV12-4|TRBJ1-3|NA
CASSLRGTIYF
TGTGCCAGCAGTTTAAGGGGCACCATATATTTT
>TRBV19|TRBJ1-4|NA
CASSISGLREKLFF
TGTGCCAGTAGTATCTCAGGGCTCCGAGAAAAACTGTTTTTT
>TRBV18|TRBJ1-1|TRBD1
CASSSTGGNTEAFF
TGTGCCAGCTCATCCACAGGGGGGAACACTGAAGCTTTCTTT
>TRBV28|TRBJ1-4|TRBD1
CASSPPRQGVSEKLFF
TGTGCCAGCAGTCCCCCCCGACAGGGAGTGAGTGAAAAACTGTTTTTT